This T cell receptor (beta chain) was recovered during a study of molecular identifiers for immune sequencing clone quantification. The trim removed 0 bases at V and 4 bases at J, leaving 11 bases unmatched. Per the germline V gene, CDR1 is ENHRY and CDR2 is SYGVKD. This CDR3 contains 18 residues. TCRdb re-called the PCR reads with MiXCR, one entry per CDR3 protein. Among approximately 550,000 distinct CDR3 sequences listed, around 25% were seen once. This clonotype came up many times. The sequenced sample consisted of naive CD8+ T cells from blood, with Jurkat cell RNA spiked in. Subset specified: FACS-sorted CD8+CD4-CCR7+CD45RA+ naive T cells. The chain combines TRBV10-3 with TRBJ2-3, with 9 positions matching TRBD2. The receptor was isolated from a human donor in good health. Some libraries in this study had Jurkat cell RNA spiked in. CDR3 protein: CAISESLLTSGSADTQYF. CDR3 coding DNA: TGTGCCATCAGTGAGTCTCTTCTTACTAGCGGGTCCGCAGATACGCAGTATTTT.